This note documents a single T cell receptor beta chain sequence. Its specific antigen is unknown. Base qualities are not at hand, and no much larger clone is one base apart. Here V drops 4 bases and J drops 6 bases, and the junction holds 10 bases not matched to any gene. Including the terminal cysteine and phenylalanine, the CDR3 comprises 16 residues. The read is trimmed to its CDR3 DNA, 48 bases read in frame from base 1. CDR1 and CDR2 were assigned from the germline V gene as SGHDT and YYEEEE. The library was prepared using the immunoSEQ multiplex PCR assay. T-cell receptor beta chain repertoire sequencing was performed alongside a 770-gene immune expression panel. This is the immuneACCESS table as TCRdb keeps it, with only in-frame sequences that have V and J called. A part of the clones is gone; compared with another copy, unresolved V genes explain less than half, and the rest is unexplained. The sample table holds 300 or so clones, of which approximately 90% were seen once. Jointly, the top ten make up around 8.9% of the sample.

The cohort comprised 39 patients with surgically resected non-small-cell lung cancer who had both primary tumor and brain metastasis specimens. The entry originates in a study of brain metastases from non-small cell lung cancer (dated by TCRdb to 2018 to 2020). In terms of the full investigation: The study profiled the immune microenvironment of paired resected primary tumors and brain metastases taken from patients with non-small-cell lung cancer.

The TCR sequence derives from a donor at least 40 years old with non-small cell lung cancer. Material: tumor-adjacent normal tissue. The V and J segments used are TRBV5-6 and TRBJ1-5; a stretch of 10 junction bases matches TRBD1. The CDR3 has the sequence CASSARTGGLGQPQHF. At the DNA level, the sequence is TGTGCCAGCAGCGCAAGGACAGGGGGGTTGGGTCAGCCCCAGCATTTT.